A single T cell receptor beta chain is shown here with its context. Its target is unknown. Sequencing was performed with immunoSEQ multiplex PCR; in TCRdb, only in-frame clones are kept and a portion is missing. The repertoire consists of about 2 million clones, with about 95% occurring once and the leading ten covering about 0.13%. The data are from a study of shared clonotypes between healthy human individuals. Background on the study: There were three CD4 naive, three CD4 memory, two CD8 naive and one CD8 memory plates per donor. Overall study findings and caveats: Only blood was sampled, and tissue TCR repertoires likely differ from blood ones.

Germline V gives CDR1 LNHDA, CDR2 SQIVND (reference sequence). Trimming removed 5 bases from V and 8 bases from J; junction bases left unmatched: 13. The CDR3 length is 16 residues. Division of CD4+ cells produced a CD45RA+ naive subset and a CD45RA-negative memory subset. This clonotype was obtained from a young man in good health. Sequencing was done on a sample of naive CD4+ T cells sorted from blood. Stated subset: CD45RA+ positively selected. This chain links TRBV19 with TRBJ1-4; TRBD1 aligns across 8 bases. The CDR3 nucleotides are TGTGCCAGTAGTCCCTTCCGGGACAGGATAGGAGAAAAACTGTTTTTT. It translates to CASSPFRDRIGEKLFF.